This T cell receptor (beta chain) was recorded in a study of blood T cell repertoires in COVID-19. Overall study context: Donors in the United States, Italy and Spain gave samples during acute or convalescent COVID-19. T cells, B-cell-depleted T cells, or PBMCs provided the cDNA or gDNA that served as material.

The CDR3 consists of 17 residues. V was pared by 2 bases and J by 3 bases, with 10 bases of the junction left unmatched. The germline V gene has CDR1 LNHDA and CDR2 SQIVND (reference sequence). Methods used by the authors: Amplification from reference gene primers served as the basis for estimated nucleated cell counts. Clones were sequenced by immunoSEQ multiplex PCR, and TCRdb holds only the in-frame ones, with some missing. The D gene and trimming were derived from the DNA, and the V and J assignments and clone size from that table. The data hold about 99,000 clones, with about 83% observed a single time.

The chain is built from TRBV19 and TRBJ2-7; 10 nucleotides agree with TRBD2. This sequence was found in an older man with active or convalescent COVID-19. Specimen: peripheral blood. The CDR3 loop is CASSISTSGATIYEQYF. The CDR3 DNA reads TGTGCCAGTAGTATAAGCACTAGCGGGGCGACTATCTACGAGCAGTACTTC.